The TCR beta chain under discussion was sequenced for a study of a mutant IDH1 vaccine in newly diagnosed glioma. Study summary: Vaccines were first given 4-6 weeks after radiotherapy alone, or with temozolomide cycles. Treated patients, roughly 62% male and approximately 38% female, averaged roughly 43 years of age. Findings and limits, study-wide: Vaccination induced immune responses in 85% to 95% of patients.

Time point defined: week 47, end of study. Mutant IDH1 20-mer peptide, at 300 ug, made up each vaccine dose, with topical imiquimod. As concerns this clone: Its antigen is unidentified.

This table comes from immunoSEQ multiplex PCR, and its TCRdb copy is limited to in-frame clones, with some not included. The sample has tens of thousands of clones, roughly 80% seen once. The CDR3 extends over 13 amino acids. Germline V gives CDR1 MDHEN, CDR2 SYDVKM. The germline V and J ends were trimmed by 7 bases and 5 bases, with 14 bases remaining between them. The sequenced sample was PBMCs, obtained from a glioma patient whose treatment included an IDH1 peptide vaccine. The sequence derives from a woman in her 50s with glioma. This rearrangement joins TRBV28 to TRBJ2-5; tentatively, D is TRBD2 (6 bases). CDR3 nucleotides: TGTGCCAGCATGGAGGGCTCGCGGGAGACCCAGTACTTC. Protein: CASMEGSRETQYF.